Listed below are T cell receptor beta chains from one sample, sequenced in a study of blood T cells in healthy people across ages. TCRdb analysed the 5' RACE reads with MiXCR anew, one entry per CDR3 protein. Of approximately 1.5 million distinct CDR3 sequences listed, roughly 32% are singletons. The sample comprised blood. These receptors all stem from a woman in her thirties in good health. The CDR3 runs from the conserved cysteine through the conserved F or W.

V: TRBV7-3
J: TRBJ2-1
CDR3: CASSSQRSTDNEQFF

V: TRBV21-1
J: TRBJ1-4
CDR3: CAGPTDEWDRDREKLFF

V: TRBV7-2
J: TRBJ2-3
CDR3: CASIPSVGQSTDTQYF

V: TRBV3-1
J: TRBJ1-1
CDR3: CASSQVSGTTEAFF

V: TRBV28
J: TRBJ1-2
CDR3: CASDPGGGNYGCTF

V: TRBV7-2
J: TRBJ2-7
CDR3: CASSLSHPFGRLSYEQYF

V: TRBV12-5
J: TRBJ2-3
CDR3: CASGLGQGTLSTDTQYF

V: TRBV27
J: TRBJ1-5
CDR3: CASSFAGWGNQPQHF

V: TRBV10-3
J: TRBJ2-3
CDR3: CAITGLDTQYF

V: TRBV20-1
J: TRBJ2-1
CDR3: CSARLGNEQFF

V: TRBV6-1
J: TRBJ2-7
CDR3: CASGGPRELHEQYF

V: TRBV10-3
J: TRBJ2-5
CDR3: CAISEPPGLAGQETQYF

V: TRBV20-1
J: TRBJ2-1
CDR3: CSARESGRVHNEQFF

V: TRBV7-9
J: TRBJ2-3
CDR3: CASSNRDRAEYTQYF

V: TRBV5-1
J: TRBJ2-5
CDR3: CASSLGRRSEAQYF

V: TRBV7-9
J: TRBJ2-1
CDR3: CASSPLWGRGSNEQFF

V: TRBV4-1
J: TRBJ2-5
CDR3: CASSQFGSQLETQYF

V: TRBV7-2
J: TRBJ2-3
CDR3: CASSLVGLRGDTQYF

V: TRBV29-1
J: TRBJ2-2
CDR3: CSGAQLTGELFF

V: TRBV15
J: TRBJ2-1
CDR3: CATSNLLVGNEQFF

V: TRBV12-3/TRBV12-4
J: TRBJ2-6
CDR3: CASRLHGSSGANVLTF

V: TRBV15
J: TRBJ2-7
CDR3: CATSRTSGGTYEQYF

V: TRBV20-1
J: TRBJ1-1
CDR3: CSASWAGRGSTEAFF

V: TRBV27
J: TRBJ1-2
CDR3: CASSPLTGRSYGYTF

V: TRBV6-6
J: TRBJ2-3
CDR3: CASSQRGDTDTQYF

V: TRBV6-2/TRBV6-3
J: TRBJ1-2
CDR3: CASSLVRQYYGYTF

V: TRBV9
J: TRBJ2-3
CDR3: CASSVEVTLGGAQYF

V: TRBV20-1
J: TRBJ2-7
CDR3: CSAEGGEGGISYEQYF

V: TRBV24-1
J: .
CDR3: CATSDRTEPYEQYF

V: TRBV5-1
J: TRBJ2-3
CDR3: CASSLTRDRGAFGTDTQYF

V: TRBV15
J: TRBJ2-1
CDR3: CATSRAGTTIYNEQFF

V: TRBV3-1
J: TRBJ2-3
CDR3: CASSRPEGGITGTQYF

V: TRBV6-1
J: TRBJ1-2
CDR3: CASRQGIGTPGGYGYTF

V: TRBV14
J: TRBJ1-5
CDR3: CASSQELENDGVGKHF

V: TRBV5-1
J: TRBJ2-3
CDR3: CASSLNRGAQYF

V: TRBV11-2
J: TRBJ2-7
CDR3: CASSLGGDGSYEQYF

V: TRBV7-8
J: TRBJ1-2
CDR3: CASSLADRGDNYGYTF

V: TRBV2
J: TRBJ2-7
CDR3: CASRPYFSYEQYF

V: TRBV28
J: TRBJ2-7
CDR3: CASSPTGTSGRNEEQYF

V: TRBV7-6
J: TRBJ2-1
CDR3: CASSPLGGVNEQFF

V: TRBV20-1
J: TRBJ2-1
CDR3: CSALRRGVYNEQFF

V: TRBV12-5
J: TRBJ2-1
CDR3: CASGLVAGQSDEQFF

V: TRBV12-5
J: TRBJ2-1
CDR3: CASGTAGNEQFF

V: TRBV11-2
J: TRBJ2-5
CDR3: CASSPGTSETQYF

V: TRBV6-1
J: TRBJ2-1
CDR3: CASSEAALSSYNEQFF

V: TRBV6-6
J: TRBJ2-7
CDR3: CASSYYRGTSGSEEQYF

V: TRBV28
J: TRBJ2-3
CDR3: CASSTRQGGGTQYF